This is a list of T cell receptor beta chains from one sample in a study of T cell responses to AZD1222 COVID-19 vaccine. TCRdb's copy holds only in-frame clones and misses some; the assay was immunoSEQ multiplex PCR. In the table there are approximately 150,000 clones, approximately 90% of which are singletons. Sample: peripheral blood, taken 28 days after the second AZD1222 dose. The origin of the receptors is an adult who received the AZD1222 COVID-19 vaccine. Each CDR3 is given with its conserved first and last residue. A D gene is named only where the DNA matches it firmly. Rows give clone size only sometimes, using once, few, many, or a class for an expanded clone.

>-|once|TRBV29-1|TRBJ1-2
TGCAGCGTCCCCGGGAGCCACTATGGCTACACCTTC
CSVPGSHYGYTF
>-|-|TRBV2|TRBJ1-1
TGTGCCAGCAGTTCGGCCGGGCAGACTGAAGCTTTCTTT
CASSSAGQTEAFF
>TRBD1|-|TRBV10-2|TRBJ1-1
TGCGCCAGCAGGAGAACAGGGGTCGGCACTGAAGCTTTCTTT
CASRRTGVGTEAFF
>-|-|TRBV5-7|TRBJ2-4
TGTGCCAGCAGCTTGCCGGGGATTGGCAAAAACATTCAGTACTTC
CASSLPGIGKNIQYF
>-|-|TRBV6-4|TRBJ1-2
TGTGCCAGCAGTGACTCGAACGGGAATGGCTACACCTTC
CASSDSNGNGYTF
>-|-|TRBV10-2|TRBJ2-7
TGCGCCAGCAGGTCCTTGGGGGGCTACGAGCAGTACTTC
CASRSLGGYEQYF
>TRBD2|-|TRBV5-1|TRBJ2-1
TGCGCCAGCACGACTAGCGGGGGCAATGAGCAGTTCTTC
CASTTSGGNEQFF
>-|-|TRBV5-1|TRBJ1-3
TGCGCCAGCAGCTTGGTCGGCAGGGGAAACACCATATATTTT
CASSLVGRGNTIYF
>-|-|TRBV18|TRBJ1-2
TGTGCCAGCTCAGCTACAGAAGTTTATGGCTACACCTTC
CASSATEVYGYTF
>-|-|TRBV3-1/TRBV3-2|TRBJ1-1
TGTGCCAGCTTTACGGGGGGAGATACTTTCTTT
CASFTGGDTFF
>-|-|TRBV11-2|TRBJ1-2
TGTGCCAGCAGCTTAGGGGCTCTGAACTATGGCTACACCTTC
CASSLGALNYGYTF
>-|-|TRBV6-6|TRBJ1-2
TGTGCCAGCAGTTACGGGCAGGCTTTAAACTATGGCTACACCTTC
CASSYGQALNYGYTF
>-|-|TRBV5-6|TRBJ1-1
TGTGCCAGCAGCTTGGGAGGCCTGGACACTGAAGCTTTCTTT
CASSLGGLDTEAFF
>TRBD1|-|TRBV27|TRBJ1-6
TGTGCCAGCTACAGGGGGCGCGGTAATTCACCCCTCCACTTT
CASYRGRGNSPLHF
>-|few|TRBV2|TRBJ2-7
TGTGCCTCACGCGGTCTCTCCTACGAGCAGTACTTC
CASRGLSYEQYF
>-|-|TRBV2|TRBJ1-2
TGTGCCAGCAGTGAAGGGCGTGGGCGGCAGAAGGCCTTC
CASSEGRGRQKAF
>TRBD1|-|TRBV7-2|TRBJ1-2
TGTGCCAGCAGCTTAGCTGGCAGGGGGCGCATAAACTATGGCTACACCTTC
CASSLAGRGRINYGYTF
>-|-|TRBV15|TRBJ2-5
TGTGCCACCAGCAGACCAACGGGGTACCAAGAGACCCAGTACTTC
CATSRPTGYQETQYF
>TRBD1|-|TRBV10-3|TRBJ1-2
TGTGCCATCGGTGACGGGACAGCTGGACCTTATGGCTACACCTTC
CAIGDGTAGPYGYTF
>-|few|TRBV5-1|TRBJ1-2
TGCGCCAGCAGCTTGGATTCGCTTTATGGCTACACCTTC
CASSLDSLYGYTF
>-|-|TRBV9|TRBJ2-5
TGTGCCAGCAGCGCAGACTTGCAAGAGACCCAGTACTTC
CASSADLQETQYF
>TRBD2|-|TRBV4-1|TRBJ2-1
TGCGCCAGCAGCCAAGTCCCCATTAGCGGGGGGGCCTACAATGAGCAGTTCTTC
CASSQVPISGGAYNEQFF
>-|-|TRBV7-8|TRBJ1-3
TGTGCCAGCAGCTTAATGAGGGGCCCCTCTGGAAACACCATATATTTT
CASSLMRGPSGNTIYF
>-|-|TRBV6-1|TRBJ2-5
TGTGCCAGCAACCCTCGAGAGGGGGAGAAGACCCAGTACTTC
CASNPREGEKTQYF
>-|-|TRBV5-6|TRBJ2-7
TGTGCCAGCAGCATCGGGGCCTCCTACGAGCAGTACTTC
CASSIGASYEQYF
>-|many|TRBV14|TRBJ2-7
TGTGCCAGCACGGGGGACGAGCAGTACTTC
CASTGDEQYF
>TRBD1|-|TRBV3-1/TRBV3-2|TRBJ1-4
TGTGCCAGCCGCGCCACAGGGGGCCCTGAAAAACTGTTTTTT
CASRATGGPEKLFF
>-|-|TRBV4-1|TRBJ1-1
TGCGCCAGCAGCCAATTCGGAGTTAACACTGAAGCTTTCTTT
CASSQFGVNTEAFF
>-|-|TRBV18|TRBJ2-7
TGTGCCAGCTCACTCGCGGGGAGCGAGCAGTACTTC
CASSLAGSEQYF
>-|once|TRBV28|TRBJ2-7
TGTGCCAGCGGAGACGGCTTCTCCTACGAGCAGTACTTC
CASGDGFSYEQYF
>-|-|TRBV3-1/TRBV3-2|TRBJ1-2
TGTGCCAGCAGCCAAGACCTGGGGGCGGGCTACACCTTC
CASSQDLGAGYTF
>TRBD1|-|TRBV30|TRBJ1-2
TGTGCCTGGAGCAGGGGGCAAAACTATGGCTACACCTTC
CAWSRGQNYGYTF
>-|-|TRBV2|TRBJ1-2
TGTGCCAGCAGTCAAGGGAGGGCAGCAAACTATGGCTACACCTTC
CASSQGRAANYGYTF
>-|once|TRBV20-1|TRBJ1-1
TGCAGTGCTTTACAGGGCACTGAAGCTTTCTTT
CSALQGTEAFF
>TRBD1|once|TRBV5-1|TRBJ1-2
TGCGCCAGCAGCTCGGGACAGGGGGGATCTTATGGCTACACCTTC
CASSSGQGGSYGYTF
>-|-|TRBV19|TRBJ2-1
TGTGCCAGTAGTACACAGGGGGGGGTACGGCAGTTCTTC
CASSTQGGVRQFF
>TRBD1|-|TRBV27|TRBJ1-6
TGTGCCAGCAGTTTGACAGGGGGCGCGGTTTCACCCCTCCACTTT
CASSLTGGAVSPLHF
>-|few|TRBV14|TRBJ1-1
TGTGCCAGCAGCCGCCGCATGGGCGGGACTGAAGCTTTCTTT
CASSRRMGGTEAFF
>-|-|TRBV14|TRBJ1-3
TGTGCCAGCAGCCGAAGTCACGGGAAGTCTGGAAACACCATATATTTT
CASSRSHGKSGNTIYF
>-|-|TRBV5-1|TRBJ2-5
TGCGCCAGCAGCTTGAGGACAGACGGGGAGACCCAGTACTTC
CASSLRTDGETQYF
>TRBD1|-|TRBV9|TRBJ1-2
TGTGCCAGCAGCGGCCGGGACAGGTACCACTATGGCTACACCTTC
CASSGRDRYHYGYTF
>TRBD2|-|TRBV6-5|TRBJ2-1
TGTGCCAGCAGAGCGGGGGATGAGCAGTTCTTC
CASRAGDEQFF
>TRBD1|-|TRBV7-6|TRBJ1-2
TGTGCCAGCAGCTCGGGACAGGGGTATGGCTACACCTTC
CASSSGQGYGYTF
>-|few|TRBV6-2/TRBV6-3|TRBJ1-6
TGTGCCAGCAGCTGGGACGGTGAGAATTCACCCCTCCACTTT
CASSWDGENSPLHF
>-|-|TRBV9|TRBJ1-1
TGTGCCAGCAGCCTGGGGGCCTACACTGAAGCTTTCTTT
CASSLGAYTEAFF
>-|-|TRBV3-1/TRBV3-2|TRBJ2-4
TGTGCCAGCAGCTACACAGGAGACCCGCCGAACATTCAGTACTTC
CASSYTGDPPNIQYF
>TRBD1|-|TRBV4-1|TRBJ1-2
TGCGCCAGCAGCCGAGGGACAGGAGGAGCTAACTATGGCTACACCTTC
CASSRGTGGANYGYTF
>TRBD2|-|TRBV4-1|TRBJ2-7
TGCGCCAGCAGCCAGCGGGGGGACTCCTACGAGCAGTACTTC
CASSQRGDSYEQYF
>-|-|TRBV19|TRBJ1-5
TGTGCCAGTAGTCCCCGGCGGAGCCTCAATCAGCCCCAGCATTTT
CASSPRRSLNQPQHF
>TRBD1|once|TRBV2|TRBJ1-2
TGTGCCAGCAGTGAAACGGGGACAGCAGACTATGGCTACACCTTC
CASSETGTADYGYTF
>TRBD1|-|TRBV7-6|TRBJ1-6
TGTGCCAGCAGCTTAGCTGCCGTTTCAGGGGGGTCACCCCTCCACTTT
CASSLAAVSGGSPLHF
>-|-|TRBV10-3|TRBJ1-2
TGTGCCATCAGGGGGGGAGGGGGAGCGGGCGGCTACACCTTC
CAIRGGGGAGGYTF
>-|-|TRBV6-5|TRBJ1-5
TGTGCCAGCAGCCTACCAAATCAGCCCCAGCATTTT
CASSLPNQPQHF
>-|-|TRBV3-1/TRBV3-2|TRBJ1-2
TGTGCCAGCAGCCAAGTAGCAGGGGACACCACCTTC
CASSQVAGDTTF
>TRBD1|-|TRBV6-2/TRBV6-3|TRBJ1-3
TGTGCCAGCAGTTACTCGCGGGACAGACCGGGAAACACCATATATTTT
CASSYSRDRPGNTIYF
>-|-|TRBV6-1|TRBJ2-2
TGTGCCAGCAGTGAAACACCCTTTATGGGCACCGGGGAGCTGTTTTTT
CASSETPFMGTGELFF
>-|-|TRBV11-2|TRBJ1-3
TGTGCCAGCAGCTTAGATGGGGACATCTCTGGAAACACCATATATTTT
CASSLDGDISGNTIYF
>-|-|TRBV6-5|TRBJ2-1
TGTGCCAGCAGTTATAGGAGGTACAATGAGCAGTTCTTC
CASSYRRYNEQFF
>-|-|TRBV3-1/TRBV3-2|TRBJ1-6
TGTGCCAGCAGCCAAGATTCGGGGGTAGGCTCACCCCTCCACTTT
CASSQDSGVGSPLHF
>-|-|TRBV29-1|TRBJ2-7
TGCAGCGTTGCCCCTCACGGGCGGATCTACGAGCAGTACTTC
CSVAPHGRIYEQYF